This record concerns one TCR beta chain sequence. What it binds is not known. This sample was taken from a study of CD8+ T cells in alopecia areata. Overall study context: Patients in the treated group were given tofacitinib by mouth, 5 to 10 mg twice a day. Study-wide points: Normal skin contains resident alphabeta T cells, and these are also sequenced in scalp samples.

Germline V gives CDR1 SNHLY, CDR2 FYNNEI. The CDR3 contains 13 residues. J gave up 6 bases and V 4 bases, and 5 bases lay outside the gene matches. Following extraction, RNA underwent reverse transcription to cDNA, which served as the sequencing template. Sequencing was performed with immunoSEQ multiplex PCR; in TCRdb, only in-frame clones are kept and a portion is missing. The sample has under 250,000 clones, 50% to 65% seen once. V and J are TRBV2 and TRBJ1-2; the match to TRBD1 covers 7 bases. The sequences come from CD4+ T cells sorted from blood, collected at week 0. The origin of this receptor is a human donor with alopecia areata. CDR3 residues: CASSGQGIDGYTF. The CDR3 DNA sequence: TGTGCCAGCAGTGGACAGGGTATAGATGGCTACACCTTC.